This entry describes one T cell receptor (beta chain). RNA amounts of roughly 0.5 to 1 ug underwent reverse transcription with random hexamers. It was immunoSEQ multiplex PCR that amplified TCR beta CDR3 across 54 Vbeta and 13 Jbeta. TCRdb reprocessed the immunoSEQ multiplex PCR reads via MiXCR and lists one record per CDR3 protein. This sample has tens of thousands of distinct CDR3 sequences, with about 94% found just once. The data were obtained in a study of CD8 T cells in Susac syndrome. CD8+ and CD4+ T cells from blood underwent TCR beta sequencing, which was carried out in a high-throughput format. Healthy donors acted as controls, with matching for age and sex. TEMRA cells were FACS-enriched and CD8+ and CD4+ T cells negatively isolated. The CDR3 spans 14 residues. J lost 6 bases, V lost 6 bases, and 6 bases had no gene match. Germline values: CDR1 LNHDA, CDR2 SQIVND (reference sequence).

The chain has TRBV19 and TRBJ2-2; 8 nucleotides align to TRBD1. The clonotype was recovered from a human donor in good health. Sequenced material: CD8+ T cells from PBMCs. The CDR3 is CASSLTGVAGELFF. The CDR3 region has the DNA TGTGCCAGTAGCCTGACAGGGGTCGCCGGGGAGCTGTTTTTT.